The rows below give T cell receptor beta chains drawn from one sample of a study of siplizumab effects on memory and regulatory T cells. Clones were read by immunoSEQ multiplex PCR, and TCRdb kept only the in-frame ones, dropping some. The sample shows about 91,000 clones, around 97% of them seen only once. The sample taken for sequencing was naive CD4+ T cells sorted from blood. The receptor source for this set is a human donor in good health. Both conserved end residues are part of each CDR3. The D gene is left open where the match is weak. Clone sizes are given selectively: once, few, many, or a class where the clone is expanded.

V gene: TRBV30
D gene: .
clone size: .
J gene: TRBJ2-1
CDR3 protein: CAWSGTYNEQFF
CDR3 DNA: TGTGCCTGGAGTGGGACCTACAATGAGCAGTTCTTC

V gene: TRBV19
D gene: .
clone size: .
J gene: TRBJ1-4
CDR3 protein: CASTRLGPNEKLFF
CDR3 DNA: TGTGCCAGTACCCGATTAGGTCCGAATGAAAAACTGTTTTTT

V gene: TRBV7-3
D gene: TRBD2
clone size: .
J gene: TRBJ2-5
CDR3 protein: CASSLSGGETQYF
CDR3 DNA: TGTGCCAGCAGCTTATCGGGAGGAGAGACCCAGTACTTC

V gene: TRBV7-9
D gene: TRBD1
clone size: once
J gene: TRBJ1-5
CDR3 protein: CASSLNRGVDLGNQPQHF
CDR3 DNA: TGTGCCAGCAGCTTAAACAGGGGAGTAGATCTGGGCAATCAGCCCCAGCATTTT

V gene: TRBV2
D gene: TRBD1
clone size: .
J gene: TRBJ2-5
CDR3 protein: CASSDRGQQTQYF
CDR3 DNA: TGTGCCAGCAGTGACAGGGGGCAACAGACCCAGTACTTC

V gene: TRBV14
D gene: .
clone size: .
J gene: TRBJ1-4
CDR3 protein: CASSLSYGEKLFF
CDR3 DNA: TGTGCCAGCAGCCTCAGCTACGGGGAAAAACTGTTTTTT

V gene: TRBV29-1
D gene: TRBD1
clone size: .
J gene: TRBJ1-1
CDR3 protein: CSVLRTGGMAFF
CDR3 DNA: TGCAGCGTCCTCCGGACAGGGGGCATGGCTTTCTTT

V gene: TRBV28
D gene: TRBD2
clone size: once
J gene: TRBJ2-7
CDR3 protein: CASSLRPVGGYEQYF
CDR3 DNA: TGTGCCAGCAGTCTAAGGCCGGTCGGGGGGTACGAGCAGTACTTC

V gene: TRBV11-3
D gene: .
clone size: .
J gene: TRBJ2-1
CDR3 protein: CASSLDDEQFF
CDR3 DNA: TGTGCCAGCAGCCTCGATGATGAGCAGTTCTTC

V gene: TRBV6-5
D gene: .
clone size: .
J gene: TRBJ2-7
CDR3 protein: CASSLSGQLSYEQYF
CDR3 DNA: TGTGCCAGCAGTTTATCAGGGCAACTATCCTACGAGCAGTACTTC

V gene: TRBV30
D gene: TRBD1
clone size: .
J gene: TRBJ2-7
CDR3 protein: CAWRRTGQHYEQYF
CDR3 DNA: TGTGCCTGGAGGCGGACAGGACAACACTACGAGCAGTACTTC

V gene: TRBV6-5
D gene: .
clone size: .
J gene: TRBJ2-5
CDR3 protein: CASISQGPGTQYF
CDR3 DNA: TGTGCCAGCATCTCGCAGGGTCCGGGGACCCAGTACTTC

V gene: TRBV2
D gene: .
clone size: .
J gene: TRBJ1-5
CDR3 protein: CASREQGLIDQPQHF
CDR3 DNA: TGTGCCAGCAGGGAGCAGGGGCTTATTGATCAGCCCCAGCATTTT

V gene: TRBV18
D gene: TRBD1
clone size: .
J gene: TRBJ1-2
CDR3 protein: CASSPAMGQGVVYGYTF
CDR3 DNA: TGTGCCAGCTCACCAGCCATGGGACAGGGGGTAGTCTATGGCTACACCTTC

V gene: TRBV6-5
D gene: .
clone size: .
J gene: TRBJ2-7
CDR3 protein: CASSSIRRDSGEQYF
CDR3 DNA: TGTGCCAGCAGTTCGATACGCCGGGACTCCGGGGAGCAGTACTTC

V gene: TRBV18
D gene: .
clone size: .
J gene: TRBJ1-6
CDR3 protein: CASSPIQSSYNSPLHF
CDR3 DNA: TGTGCCAGCTCACCGATCCAGAGCTCCTATAATTCACCCCTCCACTTT

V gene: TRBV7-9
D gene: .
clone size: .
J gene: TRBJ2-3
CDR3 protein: CASSLGYNEDTQYF
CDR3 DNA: TGTGCCAGCAGCTTAGGTTATAATGAAGATACGCAGTATTTT

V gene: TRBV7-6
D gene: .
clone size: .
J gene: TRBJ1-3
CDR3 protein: CASSFTTESSGNTIYF
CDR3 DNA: TGTGCCAGCAGCTTCACGACGGAGAGCTCTGGAAACACCATATATTTT

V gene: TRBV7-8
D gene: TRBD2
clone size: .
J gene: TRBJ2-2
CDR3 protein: CASSSDRLPGTSGDWELFF
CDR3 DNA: TGTGCCAGCAGCTCGGACCGACTTCCCGGGACTAGCGGGGACTGGGAGCTGTTTTTT

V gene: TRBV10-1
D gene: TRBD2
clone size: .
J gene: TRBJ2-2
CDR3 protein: CASSRTSGGGELFF
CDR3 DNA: TGCGCCAGCAGTAGGACTAGCGGGGGCGGGGAGCTGTTTTTT

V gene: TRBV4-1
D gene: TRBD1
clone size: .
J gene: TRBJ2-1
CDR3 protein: CASSQDFPRQGDSYNEQFF
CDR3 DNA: TGCGCCAGCAGCCAAGATTTCCCAAGACAGGGGGATTCCTACAATGAGCAGTTCTTC

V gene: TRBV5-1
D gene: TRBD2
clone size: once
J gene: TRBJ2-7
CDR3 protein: CASSFRLAATYEQYF
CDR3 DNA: TGCGCCAGCAGCTTTAGGCTAGCGGCAACCTACGAGCAGTACTTC

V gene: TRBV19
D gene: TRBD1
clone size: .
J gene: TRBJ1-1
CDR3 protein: CASSPQGGESMNTEAFF
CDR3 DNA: TGTGCCAGTAGTCCTCAGGGGGGGGAATCCATGAACACTGAAGCTTTCTTT

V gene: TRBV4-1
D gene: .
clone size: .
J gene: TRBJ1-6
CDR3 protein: CASSQDGSSSYNSPLHF
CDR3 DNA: TGCGCCAGCAGCCAAGATGGGAGTAGCTCCTATAATTCACCCCTCCACTTT

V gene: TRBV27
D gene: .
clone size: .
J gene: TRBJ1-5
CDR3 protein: CASRDFGLGDNQPQHF
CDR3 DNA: TGTGCCAGCAGGGACTTTGGCCTTGGGGACAATCAGCCCCAGCATTTT

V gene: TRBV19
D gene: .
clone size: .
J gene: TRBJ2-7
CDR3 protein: CASMSGHYEQYF
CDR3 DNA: TGTGCCAGTATGTCCGGACACTACGAGCAGTACTTC

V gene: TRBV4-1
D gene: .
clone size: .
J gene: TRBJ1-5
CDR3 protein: CASSQDGQSNQPQHF
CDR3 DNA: TGCGCCAGCAGCCAAGACGGGCAGTCCAATCAGCCCCAGCATTTT

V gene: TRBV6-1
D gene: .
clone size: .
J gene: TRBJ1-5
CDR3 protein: CASSGRDRGNQPQHF
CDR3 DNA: TGTGCCAGCAGTGGCCGGGACCGAGGAAATCAGCCCCAGCATTTT